This TCR beta chain was documented in a study of PD-1 blockade in classical Hodgkin lymphoma (dated by TCRdb to 2019 to 2021). With respect to the entire study: Nivolumab dosing was 3 mg/kg intravenously every 2 weeks, continuing until either disease progression or unacceptable toxicity. The study used TCR beta sequencing and CyTOF to define a peripheral blood immune signature of response to PD-1 blockade in classical Hodgkin lymphoma.

The Qiagen DNeasy kit was used to extract genomic DNA both from unsorted PBMCs and from the negatively selected CD4+ and CD8+ fractions. TCR beta CDR3 regions were subjected to amplification by immunoSEQ multiplex PCR with primers that anneal to V and J segments. A synthetic immune receptor repertoire was used to minimize amplification bias, and any residual bias was removed computationally once sequencing was done. As for how the authors treated the data: Custom Python scripts were used to quantify repertoire diversity as the Shannon entropy index. Unsorted, CD4+ and CD8+ repertoires were analyzed separately, except in combined analyses where CD4+ and CD8+ sequences were merged in silico. Clonal expansion was defined as at least a 2-fold frequency increase after treatment relative to C1D1, with a pseudocount of 0.5 for undetected baseline clones. Clones with 0 or 1 copy at C1D1 were defined as singleton clones, while clones with 2 or more copies were defined as non-singleton clones. Clones expanded in unsorted samples were assigned a CD4+, CD8+ or unknown annotation through matching of protein sequences in sorted samples from the same patient. Wilcoxon tests on paired samples were used to test changes in diversity from C1D1 to C4D1. TCRdb mirrors the immuneACCESS table, restricted to in-frame sequences. Some clones are absent from its copies; in checked studies, under half trace to an unresolved V gene, and the reason for the others is unknown. The V and J calls and the clone size are those of that table, but D and trimming were determined from the DNA. Recorded for this sample are tens of thousands of clones; 70% to 90% of them occurred a single time. The leading ten clones occupy roughly 8% of the sample.

V lost 9 bases and J lost 2 bases; the stretch between them is 16 bases long. From a lookup of the germline V gene (reference sequence), CDR1 and CDR2 are MNHEY and SMNVEV. The CDR3 covers 15 residues, taking in both the cysteine and the phenylalanine. Left in the record is the CDR3 DNA by itself, 45 bases read in frame from the first base. General conclusions and limits of the study: Baseline TCR diversity was reported as lower in newly diagnosed patients than in healthy donors, and lower still in relapsed/refractory patients. By C4D1, a significant rise was seen in CD4+ TCR diversity but not in CD8+ TCR diversity (p=0.0027 vs p=0.16), and the rise was most apparent among complete responders (p=0.02). Patients starting nivolumab less than 1 year after ASCT had lower diversity and were excluded from later analyses to avoid confounding by immune reconstitution. Among trial patients, those achieving complete response had baseline diversity similar to that of newly diagnosed patients, while diversity was significantly lower in partial responders and progressors. Only a single clinical trial cohort was studied, and what caused the repertoire differences, possibly disease activity or prior therapy, remained undefined.

As regards this clone: Its antigen is still unknown. No quality values exist for individual bases; no much larger clone is one base distant.

This specimen's time point label, interpreted: cycle 4 day 1 (C4D1), after less than seven weeks of nivolumab. Relapse after autologous stem cell transplantation had occurred in all trial patients, and cohorts A, B and C were distinguished by prior brentuximab vedotin exposure. The trial cohort included 55 to 60 patients with relapsed/refractory classical Hodgkin lymphoma, and each patient had a best overall response of complete response, partial response or progressive disease. In the multi-cohort phase II CheckMate 205 trial, trial patients received single-agent nivolumab. An independent review committee assessed best overall response using the 2007 International Working Group response criteria. Trial PBMCs were collected just before the start of nivolumab (C1D1) and during therapy at cycle 2 day 1 and cycle 4 day 1. Peripheral blood was collected in 8 mL Vacutainer Cell Preparation Tubes, from which PBMCs were isolated by centrifugation and then cryopreserved.

This sequence uses TRBV27 and TRBJ2-2, with the D assignment possibly TRBD1 or TRBD2, given 5 matching bases for each. The origin of this receptor is a human donor with classical Hodgkin lymphoma. Sequencing was performed on peripheral blood mononuclear cells (PBMCs), taken before the fourth cycle of nivolumab. The nucleotide sequence is given as TGTGCCAGGTCCCGATCGGGGCTTAACACCGGGGAGCTGTTTTTT. The resulting protein is CARSRSGLNTGELFF.